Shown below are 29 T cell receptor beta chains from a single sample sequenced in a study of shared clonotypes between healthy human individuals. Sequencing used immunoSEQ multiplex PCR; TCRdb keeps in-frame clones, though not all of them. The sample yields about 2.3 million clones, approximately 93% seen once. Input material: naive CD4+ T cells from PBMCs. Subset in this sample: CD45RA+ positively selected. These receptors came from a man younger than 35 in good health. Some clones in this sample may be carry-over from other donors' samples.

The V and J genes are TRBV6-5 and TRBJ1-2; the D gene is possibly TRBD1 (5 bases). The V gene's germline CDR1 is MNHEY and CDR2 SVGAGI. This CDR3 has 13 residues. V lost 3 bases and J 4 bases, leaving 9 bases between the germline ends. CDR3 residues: CASSYRQFYGYTF. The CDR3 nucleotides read TGTGCCAGCAGTTATCGACAGTTCTATGGCTACACCTTC.

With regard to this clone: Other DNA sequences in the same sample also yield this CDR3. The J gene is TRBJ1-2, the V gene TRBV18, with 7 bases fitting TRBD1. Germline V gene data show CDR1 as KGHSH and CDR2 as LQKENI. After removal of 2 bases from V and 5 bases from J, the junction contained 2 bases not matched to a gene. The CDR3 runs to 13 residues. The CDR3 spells CASSPDRAYGYTF. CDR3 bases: TGTGCCAGCTCACCAGACAGGGCATATGGCTACACCTTC.

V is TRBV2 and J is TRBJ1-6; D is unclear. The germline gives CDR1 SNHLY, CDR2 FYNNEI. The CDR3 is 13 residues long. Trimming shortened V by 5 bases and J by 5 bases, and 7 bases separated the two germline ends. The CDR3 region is CASSSGNNSPLHF. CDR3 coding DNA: TGTGCCAGCAGTAGTGGGAATAATTCACCCCTCCACTTT.

The CDR3 DNA reads TGCGCCAGCAGCTTGGCGACAGGGGGCTTGGAGACCCAGTACTTC. This codes for CASSLATGGLETQYF. The gene calls are TRBV5-1 and TRBJ2-5; 10 positions match TRBD1. This CDR3 is built from 15 residues. CDR1 and CDR2 (germline): SGHRS, YFSETQ. Trimming at V came to 0 bases and at J to 5 bases, leaving 4 bases not matched to a gene.

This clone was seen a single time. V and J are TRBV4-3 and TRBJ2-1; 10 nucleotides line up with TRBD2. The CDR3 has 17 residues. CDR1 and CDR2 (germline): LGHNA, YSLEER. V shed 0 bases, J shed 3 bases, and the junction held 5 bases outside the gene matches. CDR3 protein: CASSQDVTSGNYNEQFF. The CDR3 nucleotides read TGCGCCAGCAGCCAAGATGTTACTAGCGGGAACTACAATGAGCAGTTCTTC.

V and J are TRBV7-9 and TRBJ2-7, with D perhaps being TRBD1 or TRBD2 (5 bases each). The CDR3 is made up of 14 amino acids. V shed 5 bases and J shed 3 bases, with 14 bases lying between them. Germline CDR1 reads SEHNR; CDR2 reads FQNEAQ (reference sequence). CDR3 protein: CASSPTWDGYEQYF. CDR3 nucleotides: TGTGCCAGCAGCCCCACCTGGGACGGCTACGAGCAGTACTTC.

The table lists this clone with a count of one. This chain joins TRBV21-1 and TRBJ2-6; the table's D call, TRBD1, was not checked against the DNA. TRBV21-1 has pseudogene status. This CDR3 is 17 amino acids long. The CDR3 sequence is CASSSHQTQSGANVLTF. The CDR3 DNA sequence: TGTGCCAGCAGCTCCCACCAGACACAGTCTGGGGCCAACGTCCTGACTTTC.

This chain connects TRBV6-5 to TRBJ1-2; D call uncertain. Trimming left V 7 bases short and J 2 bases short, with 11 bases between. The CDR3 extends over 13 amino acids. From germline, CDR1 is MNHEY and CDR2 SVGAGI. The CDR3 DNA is TGTGCCAGCACTAACGGGGTAAACTATGGCTACACCTTC. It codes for CASTNGVNYGYTF.

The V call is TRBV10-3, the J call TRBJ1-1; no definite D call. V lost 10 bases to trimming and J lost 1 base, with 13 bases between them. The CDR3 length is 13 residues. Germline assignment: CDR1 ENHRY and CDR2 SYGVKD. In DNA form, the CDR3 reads TGTGCCACCCGCGGCGGCGAGAACACTGAAGCTTTCTTT. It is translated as CATRGGENTEAFF.

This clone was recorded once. The DNA for the CDR3 is TGTGCCAGTAGTATCAAATCCCGGACAGAGAGCTCCTACGAGCAGTACTTC. Protein sequence: CASSIKSRTESSYEQYF. V usage is TRBV19 and J usage is TRBJ2-7; a weak D match, TRBD1 (6 bases). V shed 3 bases and J shed 0 bases, with 18 bases lying between them. The germline V gene encodes CDR1 LNHDA and CDR2 SQIVND (reference sequence). The CDR3 is 17 residues long.

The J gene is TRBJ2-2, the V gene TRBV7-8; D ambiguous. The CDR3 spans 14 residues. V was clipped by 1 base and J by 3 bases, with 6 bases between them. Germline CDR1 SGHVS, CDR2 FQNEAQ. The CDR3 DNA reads TGTGCCAGCAGCTTAGTTGGGCACACCGGGGAGCTGTTTTTT. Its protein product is CASSLVGHTGELFF.

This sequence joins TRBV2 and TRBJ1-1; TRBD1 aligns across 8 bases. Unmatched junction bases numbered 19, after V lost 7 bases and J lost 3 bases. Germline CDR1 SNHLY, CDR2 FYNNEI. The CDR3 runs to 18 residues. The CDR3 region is CASIKRFTLQTGDTEAFF. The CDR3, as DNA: TGTGCCAGCATCAAAAGGTTTACCTTACAGACAGGGGACACTGAAGCTTTCTTT.

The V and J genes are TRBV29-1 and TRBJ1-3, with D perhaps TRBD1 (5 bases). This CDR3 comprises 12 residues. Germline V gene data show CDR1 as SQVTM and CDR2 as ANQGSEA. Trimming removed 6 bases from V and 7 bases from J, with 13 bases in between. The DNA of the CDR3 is TGCAGCGTACAGGAACCGGTGAACACCATATATTTT. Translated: CSVQEPVNTIYF.

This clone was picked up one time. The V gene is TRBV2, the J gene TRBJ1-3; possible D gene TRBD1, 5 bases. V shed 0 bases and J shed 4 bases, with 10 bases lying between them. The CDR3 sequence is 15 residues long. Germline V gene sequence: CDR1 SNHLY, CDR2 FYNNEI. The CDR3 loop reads CASSEAAGLGNTIYF. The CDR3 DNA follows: TGTGCCAGCAGTGAAGCAGCAGGGTTAGGAAACACCATATATTTT.

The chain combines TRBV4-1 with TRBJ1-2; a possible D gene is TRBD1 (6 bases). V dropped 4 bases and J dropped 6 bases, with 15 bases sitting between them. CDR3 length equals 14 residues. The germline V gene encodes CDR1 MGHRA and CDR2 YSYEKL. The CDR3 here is CASSLTRGVDGYTF. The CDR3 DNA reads TGCGCCAGCAGCCTTACGAGGGGGGTAGATGGCTACACCTTC.

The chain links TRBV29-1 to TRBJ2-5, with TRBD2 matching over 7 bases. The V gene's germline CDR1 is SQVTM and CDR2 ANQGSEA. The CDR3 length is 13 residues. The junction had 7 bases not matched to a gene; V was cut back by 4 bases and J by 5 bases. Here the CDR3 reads CSVGKGGEETQYF. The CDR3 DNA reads TGCAGCGTTGGGAAGGGAGGGGAGGAGACCCAGTACTTC.

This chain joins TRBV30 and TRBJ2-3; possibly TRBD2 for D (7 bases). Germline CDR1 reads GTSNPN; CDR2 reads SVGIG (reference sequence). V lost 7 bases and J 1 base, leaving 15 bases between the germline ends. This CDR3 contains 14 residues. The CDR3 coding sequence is TGTGCCTACAAACTGGGGGGGCGCACAGATACGCAGTATTTT. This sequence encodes CAYKLGGRTDTQYF.

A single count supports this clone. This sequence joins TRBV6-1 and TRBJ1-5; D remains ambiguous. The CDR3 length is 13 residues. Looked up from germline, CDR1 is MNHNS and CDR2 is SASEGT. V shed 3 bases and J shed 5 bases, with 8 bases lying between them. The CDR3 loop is CASSEAAYQPQHF. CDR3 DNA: TGTGCCAGCAGTGAGGCCGCATATCAGCCCCAGCATTTT.

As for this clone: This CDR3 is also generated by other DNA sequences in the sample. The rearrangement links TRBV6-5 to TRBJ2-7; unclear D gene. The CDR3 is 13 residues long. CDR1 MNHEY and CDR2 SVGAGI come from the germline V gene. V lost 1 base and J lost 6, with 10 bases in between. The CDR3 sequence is CASSYFDRGEQYF. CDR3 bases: TGTGCCAGCAGTTACTTCGACCGCGGCGAGCAGTACTTC.

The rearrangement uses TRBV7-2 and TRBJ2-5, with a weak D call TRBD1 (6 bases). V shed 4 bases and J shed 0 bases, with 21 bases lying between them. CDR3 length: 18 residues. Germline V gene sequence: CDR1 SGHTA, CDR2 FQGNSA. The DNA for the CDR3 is TGTGCCAGCAGCTCCCGCTCGTTTGGGGGCTTGTACCAAGAGACCCAGTACTTC. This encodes CASSSRSFGGLYQETQYF.

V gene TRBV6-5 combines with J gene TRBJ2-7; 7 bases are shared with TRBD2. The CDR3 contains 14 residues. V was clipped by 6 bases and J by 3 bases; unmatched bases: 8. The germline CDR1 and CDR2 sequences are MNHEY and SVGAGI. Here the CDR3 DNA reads TGTGCCAGCAGACGGGGACTACCGATCTACGAGCAGTACTTC. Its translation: CASRRGLPIYEQYF.

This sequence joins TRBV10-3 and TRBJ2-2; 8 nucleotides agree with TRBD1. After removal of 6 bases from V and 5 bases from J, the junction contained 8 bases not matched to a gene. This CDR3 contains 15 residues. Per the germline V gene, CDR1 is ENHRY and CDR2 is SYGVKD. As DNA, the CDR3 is TGTGCCATCAGCAGGGCAGGGGGCGAAACCGGGGAGCTGTTTTTT. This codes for CAISRAGGETGELFF.

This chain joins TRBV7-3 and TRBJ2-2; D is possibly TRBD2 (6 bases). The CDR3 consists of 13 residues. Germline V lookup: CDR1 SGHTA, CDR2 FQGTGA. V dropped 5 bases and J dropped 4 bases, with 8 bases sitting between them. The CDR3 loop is CASSRRVTGELFF. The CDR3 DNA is TGTGCCAGCAGCCGGAGGGTCACCGGGGAGCTGTTTTTT. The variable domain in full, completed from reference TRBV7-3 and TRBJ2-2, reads GAGVSQTPSNKVTEKGKYVELRCDPISGHTALYWYRQSLGQGPEFLIYFQGTGAADDSGLPNDRFFAVRPEGSVSTLKIQRTERGDSAVYLCASSRRVTGELFFGEGSRLTVL.

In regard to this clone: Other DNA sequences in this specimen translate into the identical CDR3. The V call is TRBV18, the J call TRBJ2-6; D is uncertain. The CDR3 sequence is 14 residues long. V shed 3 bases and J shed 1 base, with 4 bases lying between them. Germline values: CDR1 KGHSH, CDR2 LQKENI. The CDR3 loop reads CASSPLSGANVLTF. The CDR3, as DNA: TGTGCCAGCTCACCCCTATCTGGGGCCAACGTCCTGACTTTC.

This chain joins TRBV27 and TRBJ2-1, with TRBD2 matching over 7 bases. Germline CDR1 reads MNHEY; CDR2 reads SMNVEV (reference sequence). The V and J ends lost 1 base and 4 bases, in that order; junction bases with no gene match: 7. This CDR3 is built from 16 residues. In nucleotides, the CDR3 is TGTGCCAGCAGTTTATACCGGGAGGTTACTTACAATGAGCAGTTCTTC. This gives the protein CASSLYREVTYNEQFF.

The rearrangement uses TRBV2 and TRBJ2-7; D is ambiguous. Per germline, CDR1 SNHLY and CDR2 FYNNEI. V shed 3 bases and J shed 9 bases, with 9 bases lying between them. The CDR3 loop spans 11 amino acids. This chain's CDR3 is CASSEKWLQYF. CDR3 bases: TGTGCCAGCAGTGAGAAATGGCTGCAGTACTTC.

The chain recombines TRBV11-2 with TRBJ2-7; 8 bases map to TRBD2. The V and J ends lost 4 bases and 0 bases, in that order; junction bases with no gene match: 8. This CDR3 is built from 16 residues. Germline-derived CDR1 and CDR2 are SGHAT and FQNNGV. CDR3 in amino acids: CASSSVPGLVSYEQYF. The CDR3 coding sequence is TGTGCCAGCAGCTCAGTTCCGGGACTAGTCTCCTACGAGCAGTACTTC.

Here the CDR3 reads CASSPRASTENEQFF. For the CDR3, the DNA is TGTGCCAGCAGCCCGAGGGCTAGCACTGAAAATGAGCAGTTCTTC. This chain links TRBV7-9 with TRBJ2-1; maybe TRBD2 (5 bases). The CDR3 sequence is 15 residues long. V lost 5 bases to trimming and J lost 7 bases, with 18 bases between them. Germline V gene sequence: CDR1 SEHNR, CDR2 FQNEAQ (reference sequence).

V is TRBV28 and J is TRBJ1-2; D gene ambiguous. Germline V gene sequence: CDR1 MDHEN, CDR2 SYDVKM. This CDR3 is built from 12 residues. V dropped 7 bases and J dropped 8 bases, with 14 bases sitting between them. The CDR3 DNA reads TGTGCCAGCACCGAGGGCCCTCTAGGCTACACCTTC. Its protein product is CASTEGPLGYTF.